This T cell receptor beta chain is from a study of T cell responses to AZD1222 COVID-19 vaccine. Study-wide results and limits: Increases in Spike-specific TCR breadth and depth were seen after two AZD1222 doses. Close to half of all spike-specific TCRs reportedly target regions of the variants that are unmutated.

Only in-frame clones appear in the TCRdb table, and some are missing; sequencing was by immunoSEQ multiplex PCR. Of some 150,000 clones in the sample, roughly 90% are singletons; the top ten hold 2.5% to 3%. This clone was detected once. Its antigen is still unknown. Per germline, CDR1 SGHNT and CDR2 YYREEE (reference sequence). Trimming pared 2 bases from V and 6 bases from J, leaving 14 bases between. The CDR3 length is 14 residues. The sequence came from an adult in good health. Sequences were derived from peripheral blood, sampled on day 0 of AZD1222 vaccination. The chain recombines TRBV5-4 with TRBJ1-2; D not resolved. CDR3 sequence: CASSFHGRTDGYTF. The CDR3 DNA reads as TGTGCCAGCAGCTTCCATGGGCGTACGGATGGCTACACCTTC.